The clone carrying this T cell receptor (beta chain) appeared once. What it recognizes is unknown. The sample belongs to a study of T-cell memory formation after mild COVID-19. Background on the study: The study found TCR clusters largely donor specific. Findings of the study overall: Whereas later expanders leaned CD4+, clones contracting day 15 to 85 showed a balanced CD4/CD8 makeup. A subset of responding clones appeared in pre-infection memory, suggesting cross-reactive memory joined. Contracting CD4+ clones lay largely in CM and EM, with CD8+ ones residing in EMRA.

The V end was cut by 1 base, the J end by 5 bases, with 15 bases between. Germline V gene lookup returns CDR1 SGHAT and CDR2 FQNNGV. This CDR3 is built from 15 residues. MiXCR, run by TCRdb on the 5' RACE reads, gives a single entry per CDR3 protein. Of about 250,000 distinct CDR3 sequences in the sample, 15% to 20% were seen once. The specimen was PBMCs or a T cell subset sorted from them (not recorded which). This TCR derives from a man aged 18 to 29 who had mild COVID-19 (a few samples of this study predate the infection). Cell type and time point are not known. The chain employs TRBV11-2 and TRBJ2-7; D call uncertain. The CDR3 sequence: CASSLVMDGPNEQYF. The CDR3 DNA is TGTGCCAGCAGCTTAGTCATGGACGGACCGAACGAGCAGTACTTC.